Sequencing of this T cell receptor beta chain was carried out in a study of T cell repertoires in cytomegalovirus infection. Study overall: In the study, CMV epitopes included recently identified HLA-C-restricted and well-studied HLA-B-restricted ones.

Each CDR3 protein gets one entry after TCRdb re-called the reads with MiXCR. Among around 750,000 distinct CDR3 sequences, 30% to 35% were seen once, and the ten largest hold around an eighth. Overall study results and limits: Totalled public TCR beta family frequency picked out people who carried CMV plus the relevant HLA.

This clonotype has just a few counts. Its antigen is unidentified. The sequence came from a human donor in good health (CMV status not recorded). Some clones in this sample may be carry-over from other donors' samples. The source material was cultured CD8+ T cells from PBMCs, sampled from culture after CMV antigen stimulation.

This chain's CDR3 is CASSSQTGTATNEKLFF. Written as DNA, the CDR3 is TGTGCCAGCAGCTCCCAGACAGGAACTGCAACTAATGAAAAACTGTTTTTT. This chain joins TRBV9 and TRBJ1-4; tentatively, D is TRBD1 (6 bases). Trimming stripped 4 bases from V and 0 bases from J, with 16 bases between. The CDR3 is made up of 17 amino acids. Germline CDR1 and CDR2: SGDLS and YYNGEE.